This T cell receptor beta chain originates from a study of blood T cell repertoires in COVID-19. The wider study: Material from acute and convalescent COVID-19 was sourced from the United States, Italy and Spain. T cells, B-cell-depleted T cells, or PBMCs provided the cDNA or gDNA that served as material.

V lost 5 bases and J lost 1, with 11 bases in between. Germline-derived CDR1 and CDR2 are SEHNR and FQNEAQ (reference sequence). The CDR3 totals 14 residues. In the original workflow: The authors estimated nucleated cell counts from reference gene primer amplification. TCRdb's copy holds only in-frame clones and misses some; the assay was immunoSEQ multiplex PCR. D and trimming come from the DNA, and the V and J calls and clone size come from that table. Found here are about 74,000 clones, approximately 85% of them singletons; the top ten hold 36%. The sequenced material came from peripheral blood. The clonotype originates from a man aged 70-80 years with acute or convalescent COVID-19. The chain recombines TRBV7-9 with TRBJ2-5; D possibly corresponds to TRBD1 (5 bases). Written as DNA, the CDR3 is TGTGCCAGCAGCCTATCTCAGGGCCAAGAGACCCAGTACTTC. Amino acid sequence: CASSLSQGQETQYF.